This T cell receptor (beta chain) was observed in a study of blood T cell repertoires in COVID-19. On the study more broadly: Sites in the United States, Italy and Spain provided acute and convalescent COVID-19 samples. In each case, the material was cDNA or gDNA derived from T cells, B-cell-depleted T cells, or PBMCs.

There are 15 residues in the CDR3. CDR1 and CDR2 from the germline V gene are SGHAT and FQNNGV. Trimming took 5 bases from V and 2 from J, leaving 16 bases between them. Repertoires were generated with immunoSEQ multiplex PCR, while TCRdb's copy carries only in-frame clones and drops some. In the table there are 180,000 or so clones, around 80% of which are singletons. The V call is TRBV11-2, the J call TRBJ2-7, with D possibly matching TRBD2 (6 bases). The specimen was peripheral blood. This clonotype originated in a man aged 45-60 years who had recovered from COVID-19. CDR3 sequence: CASSQESSVPYEQYF. DNA for the CDR3: TGTGCCAGCAGCCAGGAGTCTAGCGTCCCCTACGAGCAGTACTTC.